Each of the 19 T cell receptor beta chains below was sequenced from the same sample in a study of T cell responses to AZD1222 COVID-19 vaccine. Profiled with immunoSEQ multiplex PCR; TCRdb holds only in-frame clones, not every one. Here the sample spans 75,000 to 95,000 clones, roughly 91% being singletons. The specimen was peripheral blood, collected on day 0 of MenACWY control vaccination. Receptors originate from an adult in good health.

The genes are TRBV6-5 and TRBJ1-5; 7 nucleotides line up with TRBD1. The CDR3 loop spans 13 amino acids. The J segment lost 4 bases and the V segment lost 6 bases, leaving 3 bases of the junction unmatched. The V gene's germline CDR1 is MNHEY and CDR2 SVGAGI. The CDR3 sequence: CASRGQANQPQHF. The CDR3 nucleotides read TGTGCCAGCAGAGGACAGGCGAATCAGCCCCAGCATTTT.

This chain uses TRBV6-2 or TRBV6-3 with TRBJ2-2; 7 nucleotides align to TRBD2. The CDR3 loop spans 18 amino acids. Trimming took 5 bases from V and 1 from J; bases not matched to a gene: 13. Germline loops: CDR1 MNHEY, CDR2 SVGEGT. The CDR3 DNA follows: TGTGCCAGCAGTCAACTCTTGGTGAAGCGGGGGAACACCGGGGAGCTGTTTTTT. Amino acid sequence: CASSQLLVKRGNTGELFF.

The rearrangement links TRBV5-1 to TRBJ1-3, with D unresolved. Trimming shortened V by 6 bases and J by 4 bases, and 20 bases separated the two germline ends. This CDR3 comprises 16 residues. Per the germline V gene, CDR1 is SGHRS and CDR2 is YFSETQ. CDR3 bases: TGCGCCAGCACCGAAGGCGGGCTGTCCCTCGGAAACACCATATATTTT. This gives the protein CASTEGGLSLGNTIYF.

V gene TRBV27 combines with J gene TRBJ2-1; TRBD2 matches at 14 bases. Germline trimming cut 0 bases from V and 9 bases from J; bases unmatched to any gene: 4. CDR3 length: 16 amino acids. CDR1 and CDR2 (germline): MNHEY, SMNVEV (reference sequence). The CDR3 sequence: CASSLSTGTSGGEQFF. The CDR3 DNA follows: TGTGCCAGCAGTTTATCGACAGGGACTAGCGGGGGTGAGCAGTTCTTC.

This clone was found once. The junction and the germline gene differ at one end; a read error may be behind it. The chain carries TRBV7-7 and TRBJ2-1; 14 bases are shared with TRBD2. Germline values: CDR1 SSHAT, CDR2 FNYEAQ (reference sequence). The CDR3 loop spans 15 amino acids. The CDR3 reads CASSPGLAGVNEQFF. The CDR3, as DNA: TGTGCTAGCAGCCCGGGACTAGCGGGGGTGAATGAGCAGTTCTTC.

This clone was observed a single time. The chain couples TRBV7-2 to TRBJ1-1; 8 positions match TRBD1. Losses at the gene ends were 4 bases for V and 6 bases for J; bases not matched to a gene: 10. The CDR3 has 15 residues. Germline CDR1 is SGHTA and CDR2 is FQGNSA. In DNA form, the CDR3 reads TGTGCCAGCAGCTACCGACAGGGGAGGAATGCTGAAGCTTTCTTT. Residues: CASSYRQGRNAEAFF.

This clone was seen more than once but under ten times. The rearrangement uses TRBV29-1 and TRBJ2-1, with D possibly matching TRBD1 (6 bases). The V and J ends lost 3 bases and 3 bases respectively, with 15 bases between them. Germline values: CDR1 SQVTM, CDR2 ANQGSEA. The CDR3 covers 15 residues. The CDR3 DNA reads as TGCAGCGTTGACTGGGGACAACTAGACTACAATGAGCAGTTCTTC. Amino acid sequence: CSVDWGQLDYNEQFF.

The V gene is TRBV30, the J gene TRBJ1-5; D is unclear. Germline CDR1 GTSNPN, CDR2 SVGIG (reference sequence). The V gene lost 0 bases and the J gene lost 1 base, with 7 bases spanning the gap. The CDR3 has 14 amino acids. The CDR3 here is CAWSVTGSNQPQHF. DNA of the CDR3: TGTGCCTGGAGTGTAACCGGAAGCAATCAGCCCCAGCATTTT.

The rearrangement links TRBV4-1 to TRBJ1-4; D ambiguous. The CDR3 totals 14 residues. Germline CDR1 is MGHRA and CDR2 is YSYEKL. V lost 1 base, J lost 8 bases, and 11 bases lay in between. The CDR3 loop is CASSQGSGVEKLFF. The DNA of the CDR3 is TGCGCCAGCAGCCAAGGAAGTGGCGTCGAAAAACTGTTTTTT.

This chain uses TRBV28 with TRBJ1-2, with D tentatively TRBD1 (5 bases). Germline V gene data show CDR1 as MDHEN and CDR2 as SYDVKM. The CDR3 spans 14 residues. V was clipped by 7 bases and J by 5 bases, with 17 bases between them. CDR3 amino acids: CASTIGQGSYGYTF. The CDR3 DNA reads TGTGCCAGCACCATCGGGCAGGGAAGTTATGGCTACACCTTC.

The CDR3 here is CSADRGEVAFF. The CDR3 bases are TGCAGCGCTGACAGGGGCGAGGTGGCTTTCTTT. This rearrangement joins TRBV29-1 to TRBJ1-1; 8 bases fit TRBD1. The CDR3 is 11 residues long. V was pared by 7 bases and J by 11 bases, with 9 bases of the junction left unmatched. CDR1 is SQVTM and CDR2 is ANQGSEA in the germline V gene.

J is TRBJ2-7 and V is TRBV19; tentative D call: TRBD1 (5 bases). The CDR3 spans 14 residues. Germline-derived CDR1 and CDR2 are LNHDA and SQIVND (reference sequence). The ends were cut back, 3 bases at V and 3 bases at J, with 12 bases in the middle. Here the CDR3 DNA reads TGTGCCAGTAGTATCCGGACACCCTACTACGAGCAGTACTTC. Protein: CASSIRTPYYEQYF.

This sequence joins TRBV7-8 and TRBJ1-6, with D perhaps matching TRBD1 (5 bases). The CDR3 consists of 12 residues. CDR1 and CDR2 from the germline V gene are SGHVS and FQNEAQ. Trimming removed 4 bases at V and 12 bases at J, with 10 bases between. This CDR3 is CASSSGGRPLHF. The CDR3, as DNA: TGTGCCAGCAGCTCTGGGGGGAGACCCCTCCACTTT.

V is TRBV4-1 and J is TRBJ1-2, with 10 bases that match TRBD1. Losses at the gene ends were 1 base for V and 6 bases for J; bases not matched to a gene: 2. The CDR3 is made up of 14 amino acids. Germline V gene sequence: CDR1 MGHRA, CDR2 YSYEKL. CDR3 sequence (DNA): TGCGCCAGCAGCCAAGCCGGGACAGGGGATGGCTACACCTTC. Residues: CASSQAGTGDGYTF.

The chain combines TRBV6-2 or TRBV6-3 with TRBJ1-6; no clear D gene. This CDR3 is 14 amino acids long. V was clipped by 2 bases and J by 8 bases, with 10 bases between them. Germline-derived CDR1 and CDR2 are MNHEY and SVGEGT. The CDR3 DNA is TGTGCCAGCAGTTACGGTGCGGGGTATTCACCCCTCCACTTT. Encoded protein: CASSYGAGYSPLHF.

The CDR3 DNA follows: TGTGCCACCAGCAGAGGACAGTACACTGAAGCTTTCTTT. Its translation is CATSRGQYTEAFF. The V gene is TRBV15, the J gene TRBJ1-1; D is perhaps TRBD1 (5 bases). The CDR3 is made up of 13 amino acids. With 1 base removed from V and 3 bases from J, the gap between germline ends came to 6 bases. Germline CDR1 and CDR2: LNHNV and YYDKDF (reference sequence).

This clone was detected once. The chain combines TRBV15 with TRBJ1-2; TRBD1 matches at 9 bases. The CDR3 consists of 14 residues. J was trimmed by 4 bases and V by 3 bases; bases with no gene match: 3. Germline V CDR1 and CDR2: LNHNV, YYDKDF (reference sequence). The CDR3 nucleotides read TGTGCCACCAGCAGTTTACAGGGGGCCTATGGCTACACCTTC. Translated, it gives CATSSLQGAYGYTF.

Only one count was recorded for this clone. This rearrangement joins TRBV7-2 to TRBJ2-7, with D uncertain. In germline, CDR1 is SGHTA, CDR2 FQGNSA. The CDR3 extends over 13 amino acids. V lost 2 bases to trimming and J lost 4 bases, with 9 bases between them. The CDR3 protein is CASSLQQRYEQYF. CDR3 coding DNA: TGTGCCAGCAGCTTACAGCAAAGATACGAGCAGTACTTC.

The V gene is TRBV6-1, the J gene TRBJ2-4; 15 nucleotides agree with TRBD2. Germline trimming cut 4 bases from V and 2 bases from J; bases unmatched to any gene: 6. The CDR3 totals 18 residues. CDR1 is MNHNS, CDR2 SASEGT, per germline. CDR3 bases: TGTGCCAGCAGTGGGACTAGCGGGGGGGCATCTTCCAAAAACATTCAGTACTTC. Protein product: CASSGTSGGASSKNIQYF.